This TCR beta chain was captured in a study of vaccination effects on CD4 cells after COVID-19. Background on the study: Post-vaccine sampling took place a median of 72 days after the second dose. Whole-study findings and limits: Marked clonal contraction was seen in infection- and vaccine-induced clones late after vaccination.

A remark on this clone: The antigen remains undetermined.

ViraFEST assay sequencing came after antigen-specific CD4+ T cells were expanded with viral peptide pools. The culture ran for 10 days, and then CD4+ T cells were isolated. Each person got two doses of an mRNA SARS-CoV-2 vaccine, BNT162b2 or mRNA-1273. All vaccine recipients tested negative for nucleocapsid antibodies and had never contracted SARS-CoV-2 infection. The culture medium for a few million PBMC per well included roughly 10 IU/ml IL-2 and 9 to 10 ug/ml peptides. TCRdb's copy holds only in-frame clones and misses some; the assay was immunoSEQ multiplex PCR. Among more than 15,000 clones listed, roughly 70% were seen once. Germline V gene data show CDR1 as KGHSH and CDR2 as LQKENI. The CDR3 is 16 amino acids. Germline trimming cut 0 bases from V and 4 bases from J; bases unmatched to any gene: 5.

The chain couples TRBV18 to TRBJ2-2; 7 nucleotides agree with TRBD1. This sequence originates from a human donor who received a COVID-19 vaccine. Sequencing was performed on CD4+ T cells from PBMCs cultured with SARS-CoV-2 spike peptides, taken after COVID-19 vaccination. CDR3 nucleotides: TGTGCCAGCTCACCACCACACAGGGGTTCCACCGGGGAGCTGTTTTTT. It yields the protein CASSPPHRGSTGELFF.